This TCR beta chain was identified in a study of cytomegalovirus exposure and HLA in healthy donors. The CDR3 contains 15 residues. Germline values: CDR1 MNHNS, CDR2 SASEGT. V lost 2 bases and J lost 0, with 9 bases in between. Sequencing was performed with immunoSEQ multiplex PCR; in TCRdb, only in-frame clones are kept and a portion is missing. The sample has over 100,000 clones; 85% to 90% are singletons. The sample taken for sequencing was PBMCs. The chain uses TRBV6-1 and TRBJ2-3; no clear D. The origin of this receptor is a young woman in good health and CMV-seronegative. As DNA, the CDR3 is TGTGCCAGCAGTGAAACGGAGCCTAGCACAGATACGCAGTATTTT. This codes for CASSETEPSTDTQYF.